This T cell receptor (beta chain) was identified in a study of blood T cell repertoires in COVID-19. Produced via immunoSEQ multiplex PCR; TCRdb's table is partial and in-frame only. Of under 300,000 clones in the sample, 85% to 90% were seen once. Unmatched junction bases numbered 4, after V lost 4 bases and J lost 2 bases. The germline V gene has CDR1 SGHRS and CDR2 YFSETQ. This CDR3 contains 15 residues. This sequence joins TRBV5-1 and TRBJ2-5; TRBD1 aligns across 11 bases. This clonotype originated in a man aged 18 to 35 who had recovered from COVID-19. The sequencing sample was made of PBMCs or T cells enriched from blood (not recorded which). The CDR3 DNA reads as TGCGCCAGCAGCCCGTGGGACAGGGGGCAAGAGACCCAGTACTTC. Protein sequence: CASSPWDRGQETQYF.